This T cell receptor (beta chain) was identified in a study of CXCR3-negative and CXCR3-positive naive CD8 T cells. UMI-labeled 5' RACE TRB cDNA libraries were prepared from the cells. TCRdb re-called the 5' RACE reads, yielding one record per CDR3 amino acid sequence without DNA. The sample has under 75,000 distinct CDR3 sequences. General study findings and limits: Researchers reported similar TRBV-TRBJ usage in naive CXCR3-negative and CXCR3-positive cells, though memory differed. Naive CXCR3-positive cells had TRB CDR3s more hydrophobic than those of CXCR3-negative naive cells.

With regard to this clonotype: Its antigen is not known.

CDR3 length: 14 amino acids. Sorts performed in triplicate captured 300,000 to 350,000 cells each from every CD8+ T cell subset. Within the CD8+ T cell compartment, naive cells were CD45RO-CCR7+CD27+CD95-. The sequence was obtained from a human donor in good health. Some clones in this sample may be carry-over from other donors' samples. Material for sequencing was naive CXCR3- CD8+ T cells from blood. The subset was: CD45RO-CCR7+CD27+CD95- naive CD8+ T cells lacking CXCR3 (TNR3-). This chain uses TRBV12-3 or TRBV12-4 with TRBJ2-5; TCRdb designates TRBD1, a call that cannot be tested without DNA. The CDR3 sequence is CASSTTGWEETQYF.